This TCR beta chain was identified during a study of cytomegalovirus exposure and HLA in healthy donors. General study findings and limits: Follow-up analysis later connected one missense variant in DCLRE1C with trimming of TCR beta V- and J-genes.

Germline V lookup: CDR1 SGHTA, CDR2 FQGTGA. CDR3 length equals 19 residues. The V end was cut by 5 bases, the J end by 6 bases, with 30 bases between. A multiplex PCR was run with 60 Vbeta primers and 13 Jbeta primers. Method: immunoSEQ multiplex PCR; TCRdb's copy keeps in-frame clones and lacks some. The table shows 150,000 to 200,000 clones, with more than 60% occurring only once. For this clone: Its antigen is as yet unknown.

This clonotype was obtained from a human donor in good health. The sequenced sample consisted of PBMCs. V is TRBV7-3 and J is TRBJ2-3, with D maybe TRBD2 (6 bases). The CDR3 nucleotides read TGTGCCAGCAGCCCAGCCCGGACCCCGGGAGTAAGGCCCCGTGATACGCAGTATTTT. Its protein product is CASSPARTPGVRPRDTQYF.